The 8 T cell receptor beta chains given below trace back to one sample, sequenced in a study of tumor-infiltrating lymphocytes in primary liver carcinoma. A primer matching the constant region was used to make TCR beta cDNA from approximately 500 ng of total RNA. The TCR beta library was amplified through three nested multiplex PCR rounds in a modified ARM-PCR procedure. The study ran its first two PCR rounds for nine to eleven cycles each, using TRBV1-TRBV30 forward primers and a C-beta reverse primer. TCRdb reprocessed the multiplex PCR reads via MiXCR and lists one record per CDR3 protein. Of approximately 340,000 distinct CDR3 sequences in the sample, roughly 61% were seen once. Germline DNA was extracted too, while blood RNA derived from unsorted whole blood. The source material was peripheral blood. Every receptor here comes from a man aged 40-50 years with primary liver carcinoma and hepatitis B virus infection.

Ten or more counts support this clonotype. The rearrangement links TRBV29-1 to TRBJ1-1, with D perhaps TRBD1 (6 bases). The CDR3 has 14 residues. CDR1 and CDR2 (germline): SQVTM, ANQGSEA. V gave up 0 bases and J gave up 4 bases, with 12 bases separating them. The CDR3 nucleotides read TGCAGCGTTGAAGAATTCATGGACAGCACTGAAGCTTTCTTT. Translation gives CSVEEFMDSTEAFF. Complete variable domain (other parts from reference TRBV29-1 and TRBJ1-1): SAVISQKPSRDICQRGTSLTIQCQVDSQVTMMFWYRQQPGQSLTLIATANQGSEATYESGFVIDKFPISRPNLTFSTLTVSNMSPEDSSIYLCSVEEFMDSTEAFFGQGTRLTVV.

As regards this clonotype: A read error may produce the germline difference seen at one junction end. The genes are TRBV11-3 and TRBJ1-4; D is perhaps TRBD1 (5 bases). CDR3 length: 16 residues. CDR1 and CDR2 (germline): SGHNT, YENEEA. The CDR3 protein is CASSLQVGESIEKLFF. The DNA for the CDR3 is TGTGCCAGCAGCCTCCAGGTGGGGGAGTCGATCGAAAAACTATTTTTT.

This clonotype showed up just once. A much more abundant neighbour one base away suggests this may be a read error. The rearrangement links TRBV10-3 to TRBJ2-3; D not certain. The CDR3 is made up of 13 amino acids. CDR1 is ENHRY, CDR2 SYGVKD, per germline. CDR3 sequence reads: CGISTGLTDTQYF. For the CDR3, the DNA is TGTGGCATCAGCACCGGTCTCACAGATACGCAGTATTTT.

V is TRBV5-5 and J is TRBJ2-7; D is ambiguous. CDR1 is SGHKS and CDR2 is YYEKEE in the germline V gene (reference sequence). V gave up 5 bases and J gave up 3 bases, with 12 bases separating them. The CDR3 sequence is 13 residues long. The CDR3 region is CASSLDMYYEQYF. CDR3 coding DNA: TGTGCCAGCAGTCTCGACATGTACTACGAGCAGTACTTC.

The chain joins TRBV6-6 to TRBJ1-5; D remains unclear. The CDR3 has 12 residues. Trimming removed 7 bases from V and 3 bases from J, with 7 bases in between. Germline V gives CDR1 MNHNY, CDR2 SVGAGI (reference sequence). The CDR3 nucleotides read TGTGCCAGCAATGAGGCCAATCAGCCCCAGCATTTT. Its protein is CASNEANQPQHF.

As concerns this clonotype: Compared with germline, one end of the junction differs, possibly owing to a read error. CDR3 sequence reads: CASSSTGRGSLSYEQYF. CDR3 nucleotide sequence: TGTGCCAGTAGCTCCACCGGACGGGGGTCCCTCTCCTACGAGCAGTACTTC. V is TRBV11-2 and J is TRBJ2-7; tentative D call: TRBD2 (6 bases). The CDR3 totals 17 residues. Germline V CDR1 and CDR2: SGHAT, FQNNGV.

This rearrangement joins TRBV11-1 to TRBJ2-1; D uncertain. Germline CDR1 is SGHAT and CDR2 is FQDESV (reference sequence). The CDR3 length is 15 residues. Trimming removed 1 base at V and 5 bases at J, with 12 bases between. CDR3 bases: TGTGCCAGCAGCTTAGGTGCAACTTATGACAATGAGCAGTTCTTC. Translating it yields CASSLGATYDNEQFF.

The chain is built from TRBV7-9 and TRBJ2-7; no clear D gene. V was pared by 8 bases and J by 1 base, with 15 bases between. This CDR3 comprises 14 residues. CDR1 and CDR2 from the germline V gene are SEHNR and FQNEAQ (reference sequence). This chain's CDR3 is CASRRSGFSYEQYF. The CDR3 DNA follows: TGTGCCAGCCGCAGGTCTGGGTTTTCCTACGAGCAGTACTTC.